The clone carrying this TCR beta chain was seen more than once but under ten times. What it recognizes is unknown. The template was genomic DNA from peripheral blood, not RNA. The entry originates in a study of T cell repertoires in aging, cancer and after chemotherapy. Overall study: Donor ages fell into six groups from 30 or younger up to 70 or older.

Study-level results: Rebound thymic output was suggested by rising median generation probability during chemotherapy in each cancer cohort. Loss of evenness, beyond lost richness, contributed to age-related TCR diversity decline in cancer patients.

V lost 5 bases, J lost 4 bases, and 8 bases stayed unmatched. This CDR3 region has 16 residues. Germline-derived CDR1 and CDR2 are MNHEY and SVGAGI. Rearranged V-D-J TRB sequences were amplified with a mixed TRB-A/B primer pool. TCRdb itself ran the multiplex PCR reads through MiXCR, one entry per CDR3 protein. This sample carries more than 10,000 distinct CDR3 sequences, approximately 21% of them seen once, and the ten largest clones take around 5%. Sample: blood. This receptor was obtained from a human donor in good health. The chain couples TRBV6-5 to TRBJ1-2, with 12 bases aligning to TRBD1. The CDR3 region is CASSERGTGGIYGYTF. In DNA form, the CDR3 reads TGTGCCAGCAGTGAAAGGGGGACAGGGGGCATCTATGGCTACACCTTC.